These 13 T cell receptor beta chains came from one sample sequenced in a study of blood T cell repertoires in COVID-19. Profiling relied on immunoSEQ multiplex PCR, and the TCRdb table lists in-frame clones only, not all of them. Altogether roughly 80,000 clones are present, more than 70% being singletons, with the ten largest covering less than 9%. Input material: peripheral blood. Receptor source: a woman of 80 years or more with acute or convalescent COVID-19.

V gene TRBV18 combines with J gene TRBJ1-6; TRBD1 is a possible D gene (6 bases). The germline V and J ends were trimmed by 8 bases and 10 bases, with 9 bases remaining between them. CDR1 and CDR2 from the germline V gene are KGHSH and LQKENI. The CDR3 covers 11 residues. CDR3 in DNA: TGTGCCAGCAGGACAGAATCACCCCTCCACTTT. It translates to CASRTESPLHF.

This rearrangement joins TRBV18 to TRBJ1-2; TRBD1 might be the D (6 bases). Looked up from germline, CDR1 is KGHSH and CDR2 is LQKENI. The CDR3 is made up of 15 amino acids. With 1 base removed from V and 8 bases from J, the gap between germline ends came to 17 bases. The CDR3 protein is CASSPLGGAGEGYTF. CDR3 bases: TGTGCCAGCTCACCACTGGGGGGCGCGGGAGAAGGCTACACCTTC.

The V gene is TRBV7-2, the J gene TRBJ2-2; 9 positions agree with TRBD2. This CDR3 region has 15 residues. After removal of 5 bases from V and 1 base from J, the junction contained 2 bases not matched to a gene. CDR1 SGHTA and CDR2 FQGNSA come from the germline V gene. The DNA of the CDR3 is TGTGCCAGCAGCGCGGGGGGGCGGAACACCGGGGAGCTGTTTTTT. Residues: CASSAGGRNTGELFF. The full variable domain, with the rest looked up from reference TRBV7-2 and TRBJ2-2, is GAGVSQSPSNKVTEKGKDVELRCDPISGHTALYWYRQSLGQGLEFLIYFQGNSAPDKSGLPSDRFSAERTGGSVSTLTIQRTQQEDSAVYLCASSAGGRNTGELFFGEGSRLTVL.

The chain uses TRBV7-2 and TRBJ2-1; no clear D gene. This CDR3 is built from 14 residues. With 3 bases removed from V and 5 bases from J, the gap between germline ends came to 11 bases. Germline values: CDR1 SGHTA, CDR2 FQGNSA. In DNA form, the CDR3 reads TGTGCCAGCAGCTTTTCTACCCAAAACAATGAGCAGTTCTTC. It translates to CASSFSTQNNEQFF.

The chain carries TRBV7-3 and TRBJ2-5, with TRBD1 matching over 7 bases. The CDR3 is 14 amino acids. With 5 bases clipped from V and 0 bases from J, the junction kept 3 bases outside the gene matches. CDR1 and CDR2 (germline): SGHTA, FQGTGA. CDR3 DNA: TGTGCCAGCAGCCCAGGGACAGACCAAGAGACCCAGTACTTC. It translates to CASSPGTDQETQYF.

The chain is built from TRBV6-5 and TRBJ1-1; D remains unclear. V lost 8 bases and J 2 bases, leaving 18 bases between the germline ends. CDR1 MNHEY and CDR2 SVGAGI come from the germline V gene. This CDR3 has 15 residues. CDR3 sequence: CASPSERETNTEAFF. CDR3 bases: TGTGCCAGCCCTTCCGAGAGGGAGACAAACACTGAAGCTTTCTTT.

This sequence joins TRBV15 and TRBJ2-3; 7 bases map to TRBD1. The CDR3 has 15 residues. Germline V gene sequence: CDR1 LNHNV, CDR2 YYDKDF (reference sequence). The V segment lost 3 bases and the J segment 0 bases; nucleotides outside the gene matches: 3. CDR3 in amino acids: CATSRTGKSTDTQYF. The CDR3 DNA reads TGTGCCACCAGCAGGACAGGGAAAAGCACAGATACGCAGTATTTT.

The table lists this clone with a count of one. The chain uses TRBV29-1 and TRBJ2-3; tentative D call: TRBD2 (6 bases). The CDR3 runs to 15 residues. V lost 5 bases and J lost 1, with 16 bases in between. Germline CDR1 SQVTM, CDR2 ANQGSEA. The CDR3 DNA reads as TGCAGCGTTAACGGGGGAGGTCGAGGCACAGATACGCAGTATTTT. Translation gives CSVNGGGRGTDTQYF.

CDR3 coding DNA: TGTGCCAGCAGTTCTCGGACTAGCGGGGGCACAGATACGCAGTATTTT. Amino acids: CASSSRTSGGTDTQYF. The chain has TRBV7-9 and TRBJ2-3; 12 positions agree with TRBD2. The germline CDR1 and CDR2 sequences are SEHNR and FQNEAQ (reference sequence). CDR3 length equals 16 residues. The junction had 5 bases not matched to a gene; V was cut back by 6 bases and J by 1 base.

The CDR3 protein is CASSESDRGVGKDTEAFF. In nucleotides, the CDR3 is TGTGCCAGCAGTGAAAGTGACAGGGGTGTGGGTAAGGACACTGAAGCTTTCTTT. J is TRBJ1-1 and V is TRBV6-1, with 8 bases fitting TRBD1. This CDR3 has 18 amino acids. The V gene's germline CDR1 is MNHNS and CDR2 SASEGT. V dropped 2 bases and J dropped 3; count of bases not matched to a gene: 14.

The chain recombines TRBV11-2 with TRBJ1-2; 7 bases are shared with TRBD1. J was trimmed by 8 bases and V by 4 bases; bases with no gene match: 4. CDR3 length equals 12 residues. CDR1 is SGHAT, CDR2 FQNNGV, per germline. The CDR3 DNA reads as TGTGCCAGCAGCTCGAACAGGGGCGGCTACACCTTC. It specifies CASSSNRGGYTF.

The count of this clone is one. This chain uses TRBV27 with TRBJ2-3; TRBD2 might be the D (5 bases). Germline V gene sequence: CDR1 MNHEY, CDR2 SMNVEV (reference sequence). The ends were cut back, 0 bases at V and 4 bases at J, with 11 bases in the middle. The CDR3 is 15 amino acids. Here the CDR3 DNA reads TGTGCCAGCAGTTTATCCGGGGTCGATTCAGATACGCAGTATTTT. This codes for CASSLSGVDSDTQYF.

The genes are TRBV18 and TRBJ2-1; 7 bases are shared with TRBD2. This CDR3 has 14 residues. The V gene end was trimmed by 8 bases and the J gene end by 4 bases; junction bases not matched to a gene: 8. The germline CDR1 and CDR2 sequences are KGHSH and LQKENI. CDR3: CASTGGSGYNEQFF. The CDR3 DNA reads TGTGCCAGCACGGGGGGATCTGGTTACAATGAGCAGTTCTTC.